These 15 T cell receptor beta chains share one sample of origin, sequenced in a study of T-cell memory formation after mild COVID-19. TCRdb recomputed calls from the 5' RACE reads with MiXCR, one row per CDR3 protein. Found here are some 320,000 distinct CDR3 sequences, around 15% of them singletons; the top ten hold 20% to 25%. Input material: PBMCs or a T cell subset sorted from them (not recorded which). The receptors here all came from a man aged 18-30 years who had mild COVID-19 (a few samples of this study predate the infection). Cell type and time point are not known.

This clonotype showed up just a few times. The genes are TRBV5-6 and TRBJ2-5; 10 nucleotides match TRBD1. The V segment lost 1 base and the J segment 5 bases; nucleotides outside the gene matches: 8. Germline CDR1 and CDR2: SGHDT and YYEEEE. The CDR3 is 16 amino acids. CDR3 amino acids: CASSLKGQGIVETQYF. The CDR3 DNA is TGTGCCAGCAGCTTGAAGGGACAGGGGATCGTGGAGACCCAGTACTTC.

The J gene is TRBJ2-3, the V gene TRBV7-9; 10 bases agree with TRBD2. Trimming cost V 1 base and J 2 bases; bases outside gene matches: 6. The CDR3 totals 17 residues. Germline V gene sequence: CDR1 SEHNR, CDR2 FQNEAQ (reference sequence). CDR3 sequence (DNA): TGTGCCAGCAGCTTAGTCGGACTAGCGGAAGTCACAGATACGCAGTATTTT. Amino acid sequence: CASSLVGLAEVTDTQYF.

This clonotype was found a few times. The chain carries TRBV5-1 and TRBJ2-5; 8 bases map to TRBD2. The J segment lost 2 bases and the V segment lost 3 bases, leaving 9 bases of the junction unmatched. In germline, CDR1 is SGHRS, CDR2 YFSETQ. This CDR3 spans 16 amino acids. The CDR3 loop is CASSSLPGLGQETQYF. CDR3 in DNA: TGCGCCAGCAGCTCGCTGCCGGGACTAGGTCAAGAGACCCAGTACTTC.

V usage is TRBV7-2 and J usage is TRBJ2-3; D not certain. Germline CDR1 and CDR2: SGHTA and FQGNSA. The CDR3 runs 15 residues. The V end lost 2 bases, the J end lost 0 bases, and 9 bases lay between the germline ends. DNA for the CDR3: TGTGCCAGCAGCTTATACGGAACTAGCACAGATACGCAGTATTTT. It translates to CASSLYGTSTDTQYF.

This clonotype was seen repeatedly, ten times or more. V is TRBV29-1 and J is TRBJ2-1, with 10 bases identical to TRBD1. The CDR3 loop spans 13 amino acids. The germline CDR1 and CDR2 sequences are SQVTM and ANQGSEA. Trimming at V came to 8 bases and at J to 5 bases, leaving 6 bases not matched to a gene. CDR3 loop: CSPWDRGHNEQFF. The DNA of the CDR3 is TGCAGCCCCTGGGACAGGGGCCACAATGAGCAGTTCTTC.

This clonotype was observed a few times. This chain connects TRBV27 to TRBJ2-1; D not certain. Looked up from germline, CDR1 is MNHEY and CDR2 is SMNVEV (reference sequence). Trimming stripped 8 bases from V and 0 bases from J, with 5 bases between. The CDR3 loop spans 12 amino acids. Written as DNA, the CDR3 is TGTGCCAGCCAGAGCTCCTACAATGAGCAGTTCTTC. Residues: CASQSSYNEQFF.

The gene calls are TRBV6-2 or TRBV6-3 and TRBJ2-5; D remains ambiguous. CDR1 MNHEY and CDR2 SVGEGT come from the germline V gene. V lost 6 bases and J lost 2, with 4 bases in between. This CDR3 comprises 11 residues. The CDR3 spells CASRRQETQYF. The CDR3 bases are TGTGCCAGCAGGAGACAAGAGACCCAGTACTTC.

This clonotype has just a few counts. The rearrangement uses TRBV7-2 and TRBJ2-1; D may be TRBD1 (5 bases). Trimming removed 4 bases from V and 8 bases from J, with 21 bases in between. The CDR3 loop spans 16 amino acids. Germline values: CDR1 SGHTA, CDR2 FQGNSA. In DNA, the CDR3 is TGTGCCAGCAGCTCCGGATGGTGGCAGGGAAAACATGAGCAGTTCTTC. Its protein product is CASSSGWWQGKHEQFF.

At least ten counts were recorded for this clonotype. The V call is TRBV5-1, the J call TRBJ2-1; D unclear. Between the trimmed V and J ends, which lost 5 bases and 8 bases, there was a span of 20 bases. The CDR3 consists of 15 residues. Germline V gives CDR1 SGHRS, CDR2 YFSETQ. CDR3 coding DNA: TGCGCCAGCAGTATTGCCTTTTCCGCTGGGGATGAGCAGTTCTTC. Protein sequence: CASSIAFSAGDEQFF.

This chain links TRBV12-3 or TRBV12-4 with TRBJ1-1; D is ambiguous. V lost 4 bases and J lost 1, with 13 bases in between. The CDR3 runs 15 residues. In nucleotides, the CDR3 is TGTGCCAGCAGTTCTGGGGAGGGCCCGAACACTGAAGCTTTCTTT. This sequence encodes CASSSGEGPNTEAFF.

There are a few counts of this clonotype. CDR3 amino acids: CASSPLGGGLTDTQYF. DNA of the CDR3: TGTGCCAGCAGCCCTTTGGGGGGGGGTCTCACAGATACGCAGTATTTT. J is TRBJ2-3 and V is TRBV7-3, with TRBD2 identical over 7 bases. With V trimmed by 5 bases and J by 2 bases, 10 bases remained unmatched. CDR1 is SGHTA, CDR2 FQGTGA, per germline. There are 16 residues in the CDR3.

This clonotype showed up many times. In nucleotides, the CDR3 is TGTGCCAGCACGAGACCGGGACAGAAGTATGGCTACACCTTC. It specifies CASTRPGQKYGYTF. The rearrangement links TRBV11-2 to TRBJ1-2, with 7 bases lining up with TRBD1. The CDR3 loop spans 14 amino acids. Germline V gives CDR1 SGHAT, CDR2 FQNNGV. V was clipped by 7 bases and J by 5 bases; unmatched bases: 10.

This clonotype was counted a few times. The chain combines TRBV18 with TRBJ2-7, with TRBD2 matching 8 bases. CDR3 length: 14 residues. With V trimmed by 6 bases and J by 2 bases, 6 bases remained unmatched. The germline V gene encodes CDR1 KGHSH and CDR2 LQKENI. In DNA, the CDR3 is TGTGCCAGCTCCCGGGAGGGAGGCCCCTACGAGCAGTACTTC. Its protein product is CASSREGGPYEQYF.

The chain has TRBV5-4 and TRBJ1-2, with D possibly being TRBD1 (5 bases). V shed 1 base and J shed 0 bases, with 13 bases lying between them. This CDR3 comprises 16 residues. CDR1 SGHNT and CDR2 YYREEE come from the germline V gene (reference sequence). Here the CDR3 reads CASSLPMTDSNYGYTF. The CDR3 nucleotides read TGTGCCAGCAGCTTGCCCATGACAGATTCTAACTATGGCTACACCTTC. Complete variable domain (other parts from reference TRBV5-4 and TRBJ1-2): ETGVTQSPTHLIKTRGQQVTLRCSSQSGHNTVSWYQQALGQGPQFIFQYYREEENGRGNFPPRFSGLQFPNYSSELNVNALELDDSALYLCASSLPMTDSNYGYTFGSGTRLTVV.

The chain joins TRBV7-9 to TRBJ1-4; no firm D call. The length of the CDR3 is 15 residues. V was shortened by 5 bases and J by 8 bases, with 18 bases between the two germline ends. Germline loops: CDR1 SEHNR, CDR2 FQNEAQ (reference sequence). CDR3 DNA: TGTGCCAGCAGCGAAAAGGGTGGGGAGAAGGAAAAACTGTTTTTT. Translation gives CASSEKGGEKEKLFF.